This T cell receptor (beta chain) appears in the sequencing data of a study of shared clonotypes between healthy human individuals. Study overall: For every donor, three CD4 naive, three CD4 memory, two CD8 naive and one CD8 memory plates were used.

Some clones are missing from TCRdb's copy, which holds only in-frame ones; the method was immunoSEQ multiplex PCR. The table lists fewer than 1.6 million clones, approximately 98.5% of them singletons. CD4+ cells underwent separation, giving CD45RA+ naive and CD45RA-negative memory subsets. Findings and limits, study-wide: When compared with the clonotypes that were shared by all four sorted-subset donors, the non-shared clonotypes turned out to have lower generation probabilities.

This clone occurred once. Its target is not known. Trimming left V 6 bases short and J 1 base short, with 16 bases between. The CDR3 length is 16 residues. Germline assignment: CDR1 MDHEN and CDR2 SYDVKM. Sample: naive CD4+ T cells sorted from blood. Specified subset: CD45RA+ positively selected. This sequence was found in a man between 25 and 39 years old in good health. The chain uses TRBV28 and TRBJ1-3; tentatively, D is TRBD1 (5 bases). For the CDR3, the DNA is TGTGCCAGCAGCCAGATGGGGGGAAGGTCTGGAAACACCATATATTTT. It encodes CASSQMGGRSGNTIYF.